This TCR beta chain was obtained from a study of technical replicates of blood from several donors. Only in-frame clones appear in the TCRdb table, and some are missing; sequencing was by immunoSEQ multiplex PCR. The sample shows over 90,000 clones, about 96% of them seen only once. The CDR3 totals 15 residues. The J segment lost 5 bases and the V segment lost 4 bases, leaving 8 bases of the junction unmatched. Germline values: CDR1 MNHEY, CDR2 SMNVEV (reference sequence). The rearrangement uses TRBV27 and TRBJ2-7, with 10 bases fitting TRBD1. Sequencing was done on a sample of T cells isolated from PBMCs. The receptor was derived from a human donor in good health. CDR3 sequence reads: CASSYLGQGENEQYF. DNA of the CDR3: TGTGCCAGCAGTTACCTCGGACAGGGGGAGAACGAGCAGTACTTC.